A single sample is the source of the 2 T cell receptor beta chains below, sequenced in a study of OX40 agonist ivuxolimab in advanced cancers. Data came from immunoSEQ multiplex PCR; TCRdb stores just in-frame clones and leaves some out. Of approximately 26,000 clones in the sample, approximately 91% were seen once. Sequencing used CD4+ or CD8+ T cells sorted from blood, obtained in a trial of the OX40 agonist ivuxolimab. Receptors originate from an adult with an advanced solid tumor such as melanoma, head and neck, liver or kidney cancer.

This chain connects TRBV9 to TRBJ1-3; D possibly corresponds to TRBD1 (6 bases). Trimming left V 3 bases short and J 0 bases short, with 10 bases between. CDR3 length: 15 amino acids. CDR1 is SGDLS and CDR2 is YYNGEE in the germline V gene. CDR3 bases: TGTGCCAGCAGCGCCACAGGGATCTCTGGAAACACCATATATTTT. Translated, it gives CASSATGISGNTIYF.

CDR3 DNA sequence: TGTGCCAGCCGAACGTTGGGAGGATCACCCCTCCACTTT. This codes for CASRTLGGSPLHF. The J gene is TRBJ1-6, the V gene TRBV6-5; no clear D gene. The ends were cut back, 8 bases at V and 10 bases at J, with 15 bases in the middle. The CDR3 has 13 amino acids. Germline assignment: CDR1 MNHEY and CDR2 SVGAGI.